This TCR beta chain appears in the sequencing data of a study of blood T cell repertoires in COVID-19. Study-level background: From T cells, B-cell-depleted T cells, or PBMCs came the material, which was cDNA or gDNA.

The V end lost 3 bases, the J end lost 1 base, and 15 bases lay between the germline ends. Per germline, CDR1 MDHEN and CDR2 SYDVKM. This CDR3 contains 16 residues. Profiled with immunoSEQ multiplex PCR; TCRdb holds only in-frame clones, not every one. The table records about 97,000 clones, roughly 85% of them present only once. The chain couples TRBV28 to TRBJ1-1, with a possible D match to TRBD1 (6 bases). The sample consisted of peripheral blood. This clonotype was sampled from a woman in her 70s with active or convalescent COVID-19. CDR3 nucleotide sequence: TGTGCCAGCAGTTTCGTAGAGGGGGAGACGAACACTGAAGCTTTCTTT. This encodes CASSFVEGETNTEAFF.